This T cell receptor (beta chain) was sequenced in a study of identical twins. In its sample, this clonotype was seen a few times. The V and J ends lost 6 bases and 1 base respectively, with 17 bases between them. Germline CDR1 DFQATT, CDR2 SNEGSKA (reference sequence). CDR3 length: 15 amino acids. TCRdb re-derived calls from the 5' RACE reads in MiXCR, one entry per CDR3 protein. The data contain around 220,000 distinct CDR3 sequences, about 14% of them singletons. This TCR derives from a woman younger than 30 in good health. J is TRBJ2-3 and V is TRBV20-1; D perhaps matches TRBD1 (6 bases). Sequencing input: memory (CD45RO+) T cells sorted from blood. This CDR3 is CSATTPHRGTDTQYF. CDR3 coding DNA: TGCAGTGCCACAACCCCTCACAGGGGCACAGATACGCAGTATTTT.